This T cell receptor (beta chain) was recorded in a study of identical twins. Study findings and constraints: Twin pairs' shared out-of-frame alpha sequences were enriched in low generation probability. Abundant beta clonotypes from cord blood bore fewer insertions; memory repertoires lacked this pattern. Interpretation of the results relied on cross-sectional statistical analysis and not on following the same donors.

Losses at the gene ends were 0 bases for V and 5 bases for J; bases not matched to a gene: 12. CDR1 and CDR2 from the germline V gene are DFQATT and SNEGSKA (reference sequence). The CDR3 extends over 16 amino acids. As for this clonotype: Antigen specificity is unknown.

A universal primer site was created by template switching, with the cDNA bearing unique molecular identifiers. MiXCR, applied by TCRdb to the 5' RACE reads, yields one record per CDR3 protein. The table shows about 430,000 distinct CDR3 sequences, with around a sixth occurring only once. Sequenced input: naive T cells sorted from blood. The source of this sequence is a man aged 45 to 65 in good health. V gene TRBV20-1 combines with J gene TRBJ2-7; TRBD2 matches at 8 bases. DNA for the CDR3: TGCAGTGCTAGAGATCTGGGTAGCGGGAACCTCGACGAGCAGTACTTC. This encodes CSARDLGSGNLDEQYF.